A single sample gave rise to the 10 T cell receptor beta chains below, sequenced in a study of T cells in Graves' hyperthyroidism and ophthalmopathy. Amplified regions were TCR beta CDR3 sequences from RNA transcripts. The HTBI primer set was used in a first-round RT-PCR of the TCR CDR3. TCRdb independently ran MiXCR on the multiplex PCR reads; one entry per CDR3 protein. The sample includes about 760,000 distinct CDR3 sequences, 35% of them seen just once. The sequenced sample was blood. The source of these receptors is a middle-aged woman with Graves' hyperthyroidism.

The rearrangement links TRBV18 to TRBJ2-5; D ambiguous. Trimming shortened V by 6 bases and J by 1 base, and 9 bases separated the two germline ends. CDR1 and CDR2 from the germline V gene are KGHSH and LQKENI. The CDR3 is made up of 13 amino acids. As DNA, the CDR3 is TGTGCCAGCTCCGCCCGGCCCCAAGAGACCCAGTACTTC. Amino acid sequence: CASSARPQETQYF.

As for this clonotype: A much larger clone differs by one base, so this may be a read error. The chain uses TRBV7-6 and TRBJ2-5, with 12 bases fitting TRBD2. Germline loops: CDR1 SGHVS, CDR2 FNYEAQ. The CDR3 is 14 amino acids. CDR3: CASSSRLAGETQCF. For the CDR3, the DNA is TGTGCCAGCAGCTCCAGACTAGCGGGAGAGACCCAGTGCTTC.

This clonotype was observed at least ten times. The chain combines TRBV2 with TRBJ2-5; D not certain. CDR3 length equals 11 residues. Trimming removed 7 bases from V and 7 bases from J, with 10 bases in between. Germline assignment: CDR1 SNHLY and CDR2 FYNNEI. CDR3 in DNA: TGTGCCAGCAAGCTGGTGGGGACCCAGTACTTC. It translates to CASKLVGTQYF.

A remark on this clonotype: A junction boundary mismatches the germline segment, possibly from a read error. The chain employs TRBV28 and TRBJ2-7; 8 bases map to TRBD1. The CDR3 has 15 amino acids. Germline loops: CDR1 MDHEN, CDR2 SYDVKM. DNA of the CDR3: TGTGCCAGCAGTTCCATTCGACAGGGGATCCACGAGCGGTACTTC. It translates to CASSSIRQGIHERYF.

This clonotype was recorded at least ten times. This chain joins TRBV12-3 or TRBV12-4 and TRBJ2-5; D is possibly TRBD1 (6 bases). Trimming removed 7 bases at V and 0 bases at J, with 9 bases between. The CDR3 totals 13 residues. CDR3 region: CASKDSHQETQYF. The CDR3 DNA sequence: TGTGCCAGCAAGGACAGTCACCAAGAGACCCAGTACTTC.

This clonotype was detected ten times or more. V is TRBV29-1 and J is TRBJ1-1, with TRBD1 as a possible D gene (5 bases). The CDR3 covers 14 residues. Germline CDR1 reads SQVTM; CDR2 reads ANQGSEA. The V end lost 4 bases, the J end lost 3 bases, and 15 bases lay between the germline ends. In DNA form, the CDR3 reads TGCAGCGTTGGAGGATCCTTGGGGGACACTGAAGCTTTCTTT. Translated, it gives CSVGGSLGDTEAFF.

Regarding this clonotype: A much more abundant neighbour one base away suggests this may be a read error. This rearrangement joins TRBV14 to TRBJ1-2; D is unclear. Per germline, CDR1 SGHDN and CDR2 FVKESK. The CDR3 runs 12 residues. The CDR3 loop reads CASSQVGYGYIF. The CDR3 nucleotides read TGTGCCAGCAGCCAAGTGGGTTATGGCTACATCTTC.

This clonotype was observed a few times. CDR3 bases: TGCAGTGCTAGAGTATTTGTCGATGAAAAACTGTTTTTT. Translating it yields CSARVFVDEKLFF. The chain employs TRBV20-1 and TRBJ1-4; D not certain. The germline V and J ends were trimmed by 1 base and 6 bases, with 9 bases remaining between them. The CDR3 has 13 amino acids. The germline V gene encodes CDR1 DFQATT and CDR2 SNEGSKA (reference sequence).

This clonotype was picked up many times. The chain joins TRBV12-3 or TRBV12-4 to TRBJ1-1; a possible D gene is TRBD1 (5 bases). The CDR3 has 13 amino acids. The V gene lost 8 bases and the J gene lost 4 bases, with 14 bases spanning the gap. The CDR3 sequence: CASSLMGGTEAFF. CDR3 DNA: TGTGCCAGCTCGCTGATGGGGGGCACTGAAGCTTTCTTT.

The chain employs TRBV7-9 and TRBJ1-2; D may be TRBD1 (5 bases). The CDR3 consists of 12 residues. The V end lost 2 bases, the J end lost 8 bases, and 9 bases lay between the germline ends. Germline V lookup: CDR1 SEHNR, CDR2 FQNEAQ (reference sequence). The CDR3 spells CASSLKGRGYTF. CDR3 DNA sequence: TGTGCCAGCAGCTTAAAGGGGCGAGGCTACACCTTC.